The entry below describes one TCR beta chain. This PCR relied on a set of 60 Vbeta primers and 13 Jbeta primers. Profiled with immunoSEQ multiplex PCR; TCRdb holds only in-frame clones, not every one. Of approximately 130,000 clones listed, around four fifths are singletons. The data originate from a study of cytomegalovirus exposure and HLA in healthy donors. This CDR3 has 15 residues. V shed 5 bases, J shed 1 base, and the junction held 3 bases outside the gene matches. Germline values: CDR1 SEHNR, CDR2 FQNEAQ (reference sequence). The material sequenced was PBMCs. V usage is TRBV7-9 and J usage is TRBJ2-1, with 9 bases matching TRBD2. The receptor comes from a boy younger than 10 in good health and CMV-seronegative. The CDR3 DNA reads as TGTGCCAGCAGCGAAGCGGGAGGTTCCTACAATGAGCAGTTCTTC. Amino acids: CASSEAGGSYNEQFF.